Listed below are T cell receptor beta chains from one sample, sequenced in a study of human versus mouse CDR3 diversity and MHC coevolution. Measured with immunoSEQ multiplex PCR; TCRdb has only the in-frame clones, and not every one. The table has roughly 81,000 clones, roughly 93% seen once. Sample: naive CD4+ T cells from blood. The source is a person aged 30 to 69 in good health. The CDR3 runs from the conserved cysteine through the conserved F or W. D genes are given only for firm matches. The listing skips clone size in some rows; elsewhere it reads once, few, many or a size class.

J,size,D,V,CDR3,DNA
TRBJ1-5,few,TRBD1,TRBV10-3,CAISELGRGSNQPQHF,TGTGCCATCAGTGAGTTGGGCAGGGGGAGCAATCAGCCCCAGCATTTT
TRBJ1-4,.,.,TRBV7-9,CASSLSTVQNEKLFF,TGTGCCAGCAGCTTATCGACAGTGCAGAATGAAAAACTGTTTTTT
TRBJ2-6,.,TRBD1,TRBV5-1,CASSPRTGGESGANVLTF,TGCGCCAGCAGCCCCAGGACAGGGGGCGAGTCTGGGGCCAACGTCCTGACTTTC
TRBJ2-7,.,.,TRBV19,CASSLGGNSYEQYF,TGTGCCAGTAGTCTTGGCGGCAACTCCTACGAGCAGTACTTC
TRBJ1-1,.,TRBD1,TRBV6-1,CASRSGTGTEAFF,TGTGCCAGCAGGTCCGGGACAGGCACTGAAGCTTTCTTT
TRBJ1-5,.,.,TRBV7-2,CASSFGRGNQPQHF,TGTGCCAGCAGCTTCGGAAGAGGGAATCAGCCCCAGCATTTT
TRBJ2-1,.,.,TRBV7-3,CASSLRAGGLAGQGNEQFF,TGTGCCAGCAGCTTACGGGCAGGGGGGCTAGCTGGGCAGGGGAATGAGCAGTTCTTC
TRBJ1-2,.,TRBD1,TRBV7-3,CASSSDRADDGYTF,TGTGCCAGCAGCTCCGACAGGGCAGACGACGGCTACACCTTC
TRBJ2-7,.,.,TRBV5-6,CASSLGDTGYSYEQYF,TGTGCCAGCAGCTTGGGCGACACCGGATATTCATACGAGCAGTACTTC
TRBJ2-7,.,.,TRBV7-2,CASSLDPEWGEQYF,TGTGCCAGCAGCTTAGACCCCGAGTGGGGCGAGCAGTACTTC
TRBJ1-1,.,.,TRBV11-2,CASSSAGGKAFF,TGTGCCAGCAGCTCCGCGGGGGGGAAAGCTTTCTTT
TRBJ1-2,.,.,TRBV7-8,CASSPRDLDGYTF,TGTGCCAGCAGCCCCCGGGACTTAGATGGCTACACCTTC
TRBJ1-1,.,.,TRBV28,CASSDQRRTEAFF,TGTGCCAGCAGTGACCAGAGGCGGACTGAAGCTTTCTTT
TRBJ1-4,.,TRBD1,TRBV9,CASSSRQGEWLEPNEKLFF,TGTGCCAGCAGCTCACGACAGGGAGAGTGGTTGGAGCCTAATGAAAAACTGTTTTTT
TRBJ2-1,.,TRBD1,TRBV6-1,CASRPQGARYNEQFF,TGTGCCAGCAGACCTCAGGGGGCCCGGTACAATGAGCAGTTCTTC
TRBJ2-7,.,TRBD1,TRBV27,CASSQTGTGGREQYF,TGTGCCAGCAGTCAGACCGGGACAGGGGGCCGGGAGCAGTACTTC
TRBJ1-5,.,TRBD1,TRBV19,CASREGQTVQPQHF,TGTGCCAGTAGAGAGGGACAGACCGTCCAGCCCCAGCATTTT
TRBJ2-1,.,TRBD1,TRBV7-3,CASSLIGTGASYNEQFF,TGTGCCAGCAGCTTAATAGGGACAGGGGCCTCCTACAATGAGCAGTTCTTC
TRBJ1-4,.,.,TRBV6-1,CASTRQATNEKLFF,TGTGCCAGCACCCGACAGGCTACTAATGAAAAACTGTTTTTT
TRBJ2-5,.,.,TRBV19,CASSIAGLGSGETQYF,TGTGCCAGTAGTATAGCCGGGTTAGGCTCGGGGGAGACCCAGTACTTC
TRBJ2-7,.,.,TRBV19,CASSIFEGVSYEQYF,TGTGCCAGTAGTATTTTTGAGGGGGTCTCCTACGAGCAGTACTTC
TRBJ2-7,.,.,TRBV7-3,CASSLGGLATEQYF,TGTGCCAGCAGCTTAGGGGGCCTAGCTACCGAGCAGTACTTC
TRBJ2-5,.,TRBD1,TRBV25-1,CASSLRDRETQYF,TGTGCCAGCAGTTTACGGGACAGGGAGACCCAGTACTTC
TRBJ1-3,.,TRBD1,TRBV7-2,CASSSRDRDRNTIYF,TGTGCCAGCAGCTCCCGGGACAGGGATCGAAACACCATATATTTT
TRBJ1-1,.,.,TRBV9,CASSTVNTEAFF,TGTGCCAGCAGCACAGTGAACACTGAAGCTTTCTTT
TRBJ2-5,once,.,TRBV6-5,CASSYDPAAETQYF,TGTGCCAGCAGTTATGATCCTGCGGCGGAGACCCAGTACTTC
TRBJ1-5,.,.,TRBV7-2,CASSLGRGNQPQHF,TGTGCCAGCAGCTTAGGCAGGGGCAATCAGCCCCAGCATTTT
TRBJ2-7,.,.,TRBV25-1,CASSASTAEYF,TGTGCCAGCTCCGCGTCGACGGCGGAGTACTTC
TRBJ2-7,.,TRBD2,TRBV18,CASSPAGTSGRAGYEQYF,TGTGCCAGCTCCCCCGCCGGGACTAGCGGGAGGGCTGGCTACGAGCAGTACTTC
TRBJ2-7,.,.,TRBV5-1,CASSLAQGLGEQYF,TGCGCCAGCAGCTTGGCCCAGGGGTTGGGGGAGCAGTACTTC
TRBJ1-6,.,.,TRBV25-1,CASRIPGNNSPLHF,TGTGCCAGCAGAATCCCAGGGAATAATTCACCCCTCCACTTT
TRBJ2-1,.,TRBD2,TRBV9,CASSLGLADYNEQFF,TGTGCCAGCAGCCTGGGACTAGCGGACTACAATGAGCAGTTCTTC
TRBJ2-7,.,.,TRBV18,CASSPVSNYEQYF,TGTGCCAGCTCACCAGTGTCCAACTACGAGCAGTACTTC
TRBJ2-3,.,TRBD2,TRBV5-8,CASSLGTPTGGRADTQYF,TGTGCCAGCAGCTTGGGGACACCAACGGGAGGGAGGGCAGATACGCAGTATTTT
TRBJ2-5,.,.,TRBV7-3,CASSLRGGGQQETQYF,TGTGCCAGCAGCTTAAGGGGGGGCGGACAGCAAGAGACCCAGTACTTC